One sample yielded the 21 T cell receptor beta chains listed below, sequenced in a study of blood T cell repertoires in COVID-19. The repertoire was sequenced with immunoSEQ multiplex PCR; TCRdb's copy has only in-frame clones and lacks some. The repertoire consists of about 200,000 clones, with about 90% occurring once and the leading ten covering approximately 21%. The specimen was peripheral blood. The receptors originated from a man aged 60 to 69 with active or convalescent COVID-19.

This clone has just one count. CDR3 residues: CASSGFGATDTQYF. CDR3 nucleotides: TGTGCCAGTAGTGGATTTGGGGCCACAGATACGCAGTATTTT. This rearrangement joins TRBV19 to TRBJ2-3; D may be TRBD1 (5 bases). CDR1 and CDR2 from the germline V gene are LNHDA and SQIVND (reference sequence). The CDR3 consists of 14 residues. Trimming cost V 5 bases and J 2 bases, with 11 bases left between them.

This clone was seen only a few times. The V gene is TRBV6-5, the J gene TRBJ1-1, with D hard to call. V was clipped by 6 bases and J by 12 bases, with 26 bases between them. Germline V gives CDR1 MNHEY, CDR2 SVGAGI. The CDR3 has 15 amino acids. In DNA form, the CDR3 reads TGTGCCAGCAGCATTACCGTTTTTTCCGACATTGCGTCTTTCTTT. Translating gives CASSITVFSDIASFF.

The CDR3 nucleotides are TGTGCCAGTAGCTCATATCCCGGGACAGGGTTAGATCAGCCCCAGCATTTT. As protein: CASSSYPGTGLDQPQHF. The chain is built from TRBV19 and TRBJ1-5, with 9 bases matching TRBD1. Germline V gene lookup returns CDR1 LNHDA and CDR2 SQIVND (reference sequence). Trimming at V came to 6 bases and at J to 5 bases, leaving 14 bases not matched to a gene. CDR3 length equals 17 residues. Full variable domain (outside the CDR3, taken from reference TRBV19 and TRBJ1-5): DGGITQSPKYLFRKEGQNVTLSCEQNLNHDAMYWYRQDPGQGLRLIYYSQIVNDFQKGDIAEGYSVSREKKESFPLTVTSAQKNPTAFYLCASSSYPGTGLDQPQHFGDGTRLSIL.

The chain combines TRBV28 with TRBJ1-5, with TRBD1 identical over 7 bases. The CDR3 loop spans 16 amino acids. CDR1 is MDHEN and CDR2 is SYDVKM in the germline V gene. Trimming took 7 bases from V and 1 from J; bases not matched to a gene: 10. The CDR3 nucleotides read TGTGCCAGCATCTCAGGTGGCAGGGGGAGCAATCAGCCCCAGCATTTT. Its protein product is CASISGGRGSNQPQHF.

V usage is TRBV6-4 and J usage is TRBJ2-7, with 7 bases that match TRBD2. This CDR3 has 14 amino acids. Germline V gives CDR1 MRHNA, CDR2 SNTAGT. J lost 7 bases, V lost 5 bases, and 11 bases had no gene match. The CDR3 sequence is CASSIEGGIGEQYF. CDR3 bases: TGTGCCAGCAGTATCGAGGGAGGGATCGGAGAGCAGTACTTC.

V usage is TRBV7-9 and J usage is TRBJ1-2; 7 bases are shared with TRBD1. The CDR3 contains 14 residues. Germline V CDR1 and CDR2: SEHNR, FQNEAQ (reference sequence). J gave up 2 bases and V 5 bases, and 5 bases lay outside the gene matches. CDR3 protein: CASSPPGQNYGYTF. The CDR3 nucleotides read TGTGCCAGCAGCCCGCCGGGACAGAACTATGGCTACACCTTC.

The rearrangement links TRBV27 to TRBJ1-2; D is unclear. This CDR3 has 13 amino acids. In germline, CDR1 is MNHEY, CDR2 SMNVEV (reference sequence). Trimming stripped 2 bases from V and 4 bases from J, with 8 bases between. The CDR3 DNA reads TGTGCCAGCAGTTTAACCGGTCTCTATGGCTACACCTTC. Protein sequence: CASSLTGLYGYTF.

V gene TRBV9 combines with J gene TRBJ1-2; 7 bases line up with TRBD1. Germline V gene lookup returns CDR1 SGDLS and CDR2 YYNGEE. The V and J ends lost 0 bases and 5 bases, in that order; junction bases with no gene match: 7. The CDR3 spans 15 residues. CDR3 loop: CASSVAATGPYGYTF. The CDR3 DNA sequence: TGTGCCAGCAGCGTAGCCGCGACAGGGCCGTATGGCTACACCTTC.

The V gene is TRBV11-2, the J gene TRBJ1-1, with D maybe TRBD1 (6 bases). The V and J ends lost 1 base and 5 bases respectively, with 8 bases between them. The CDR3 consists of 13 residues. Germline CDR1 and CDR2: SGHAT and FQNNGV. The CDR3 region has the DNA TGTGCCAGCAGCTTAGGAACAGGGACTGAAGCTTTCTTT. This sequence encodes CASSLGTGTEAFF.

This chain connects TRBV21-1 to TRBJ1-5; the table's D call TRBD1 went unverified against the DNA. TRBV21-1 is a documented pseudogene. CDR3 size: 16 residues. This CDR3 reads CASSKRRQVRNQPQHF. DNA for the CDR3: TGTGCCAGCAGCAAACGAAGACAGGTGAGGAATCAGCCCCAGCATTTT.

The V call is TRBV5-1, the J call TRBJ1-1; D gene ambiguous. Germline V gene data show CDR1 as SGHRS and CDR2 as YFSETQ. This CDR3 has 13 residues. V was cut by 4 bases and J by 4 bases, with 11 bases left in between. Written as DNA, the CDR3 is TGCGCCAGCAGCCAGGAGGCAGGCACTGAAGCTTTCTTT. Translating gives CASSQEAGTEAFF.

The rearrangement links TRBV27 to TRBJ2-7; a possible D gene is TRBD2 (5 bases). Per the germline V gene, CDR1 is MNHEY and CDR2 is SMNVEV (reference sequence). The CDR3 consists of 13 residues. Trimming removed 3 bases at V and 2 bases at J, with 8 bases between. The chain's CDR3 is CASSFGVTYEQYF. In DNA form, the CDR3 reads TGTGCCAGCAGTTTCGGGGTTACCTACGAGCAGTACTTC.

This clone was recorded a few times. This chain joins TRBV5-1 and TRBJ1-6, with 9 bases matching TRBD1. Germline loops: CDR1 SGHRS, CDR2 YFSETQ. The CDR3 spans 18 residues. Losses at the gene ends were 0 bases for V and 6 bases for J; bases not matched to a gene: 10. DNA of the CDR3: TGCGCCAGCAGCTTGGCACTTGCCGGGACAGGGACTAATTCACCCCTCCACTTT. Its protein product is CASSLALAGTGTNSPLHF.

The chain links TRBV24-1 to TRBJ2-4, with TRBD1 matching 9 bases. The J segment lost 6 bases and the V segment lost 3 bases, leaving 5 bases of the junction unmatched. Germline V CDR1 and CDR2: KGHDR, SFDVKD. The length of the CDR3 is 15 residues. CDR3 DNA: TGTGCCACCAGTGATCCCGACAGGGGGGGAAACATTCAGTACTTC. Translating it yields CATSDPDRGGNIQYF.

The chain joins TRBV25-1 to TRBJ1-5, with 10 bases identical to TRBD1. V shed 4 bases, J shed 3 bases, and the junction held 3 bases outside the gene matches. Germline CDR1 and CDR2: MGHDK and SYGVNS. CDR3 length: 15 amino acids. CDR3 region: CASSGGTGANQPQHF. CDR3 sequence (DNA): TGTGCCAGCAGTGGAGGGACAGGGGCCAATCAGCCCCAGCATTTT.

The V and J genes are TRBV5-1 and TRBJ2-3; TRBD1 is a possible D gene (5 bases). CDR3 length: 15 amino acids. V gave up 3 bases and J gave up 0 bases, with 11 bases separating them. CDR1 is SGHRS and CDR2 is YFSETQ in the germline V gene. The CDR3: CASSSLQGSTDTQYF. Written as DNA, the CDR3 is TGCGCCAGCAGCTCACTCCAGGGCAGCACAGATACGCAGTATTTT.

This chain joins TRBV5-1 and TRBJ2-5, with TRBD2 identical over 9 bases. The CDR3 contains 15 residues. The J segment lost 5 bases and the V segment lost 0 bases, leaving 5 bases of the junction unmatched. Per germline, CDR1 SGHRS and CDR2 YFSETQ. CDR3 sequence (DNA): TGCGCCAGCAGCTTGGGACTAGCGGCCAAGGAGACCCAGTACTTC. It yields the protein CASSLGLAAKETQYF.

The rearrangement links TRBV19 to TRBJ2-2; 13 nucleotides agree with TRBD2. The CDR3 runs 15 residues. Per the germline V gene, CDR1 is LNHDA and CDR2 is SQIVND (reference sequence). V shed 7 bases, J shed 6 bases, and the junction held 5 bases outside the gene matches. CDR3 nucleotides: TGTGCCAGTACCACTAGCGGGGGGGCAGCCGGGGAGCTGTTTTTT. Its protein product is CASTTSGGAAGELFF.

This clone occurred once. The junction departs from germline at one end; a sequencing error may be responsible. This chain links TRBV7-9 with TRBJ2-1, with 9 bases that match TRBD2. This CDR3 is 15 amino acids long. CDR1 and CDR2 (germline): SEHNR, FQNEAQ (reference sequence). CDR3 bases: TGTGCCAGCAGCCTAGCGGGGAGCTCCTACAATGAGCAGTTCTTC. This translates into CASSLAGSSYNEQFF.

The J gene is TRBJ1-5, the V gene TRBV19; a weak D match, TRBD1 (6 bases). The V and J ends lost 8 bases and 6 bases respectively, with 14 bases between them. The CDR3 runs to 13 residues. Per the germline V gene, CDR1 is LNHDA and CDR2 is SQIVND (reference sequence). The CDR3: CASLAGDRQPQHF. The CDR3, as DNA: TGTGCCAGTCTTGCAGGGGATCGTCAGCCCCAGCATTTT. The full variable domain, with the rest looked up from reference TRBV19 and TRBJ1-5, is DGGITQSPKYLFRKEGQNVTLSCEQNLNHDAMYWYRQDPGQGLRLIYYSQIVNDFQKGDIAEGYSVSREKKESFPLTVTSAQKNPTAFYLCASLAGDRQPQHFGDGTRLSIL.

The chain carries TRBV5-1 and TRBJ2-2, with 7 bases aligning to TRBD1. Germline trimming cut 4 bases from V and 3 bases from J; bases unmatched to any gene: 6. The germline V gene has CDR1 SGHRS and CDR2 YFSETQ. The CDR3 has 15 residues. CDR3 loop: CASSPETGYTGELFF. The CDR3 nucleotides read TGCGCCAGCAGCCCAGAGACAGGGTACACCGGGGAGCTGTTTTTT.